This T cell receptor (beta chain) was obtained from a study of CD8 T cells in ankylosing spondylitis (TCRdb year 2017). Regarding the research as a whole: T cell receptor beta repertoires were profiled in healthy donors and ankylosing spondylitis patients so that disease-linked TCR variants could be found. In total, the full study cohort was made up of roughly 110 healthy donors and 25 or so ankylosing spondylitis patients. Peripheral blood was sampled, and synovial fluid was additionally collected from ankylosing spondylitis patients. Broad study findings and their caveats: A CD8+ phenotype was shown by the disease-linked clones, which were found at relatively low frequencies in peripheral blood. Blood from ankylosing spondylitis patients appeared to be characterized by a TCR beta motif made up of about 8 highly homologous amino acid variants. According to the report, matched synovial fluid samples from ankylosing spondylitis patients were significantly enriched for the disease-linked clones. Some motif variants had previously been reported in the synovial fluid and blood of reactive arthritis patients, which suggests shared mechanisms of disease initiation.

These reads were obtained on an Illumina HiSeq 2500. Quantitative 5'-RACE with molecular barcodes was used to prepare TCR beta libraries. The original pipeline was this. To identify disease-linked TCR variants, a new computational method was used, one built on a probabilistic model of VDJ rearrangement. Through fastp at Q25 and MiXCR, TCRdb rebuilt clones from the public reads, retaining in-frame beta chains. Rows with one shared CDR3 protein collapse into an entry with the most common genes and DNA. TCRdb's processing, not the authors', yielded these V and J calls. In this sample the table shows approximately 250,000 distinct CDR3 sequences, over 30% of which occur a single time. The ten most abundant clones make up about 4.2% of the sample. From the cysteine through the phenylalanine, the CDR3 covers 12 amino acids. The entry retains the CDR3 DNA only, 36 bases that are in frame from base 1. V is cut back by 6 bases and J by 9 bases, with 2 bases in the junction unmatched. Via the germline V gene (reference sequence), CDR1 is MNHEY and CDR2 SMNVEV.

On this clonotype itself: Its binding antigen is unknown. Nothing much larger sits one base from this clone, and base qualities are not available.

Sequenced material: blood, either unsorted or a sorted T cell fraction (not recorded which). This clonotype was sampled from a male donor with ankylosing spondylitis or in good health (not recorded which). The rearranged segments are TRBV27 and TRBJ2-1; the junction holds 10 bases that match TRBD2. CDR3 sequence: CASSRTSGEQFF. The nucleotide sequence is TGTGCCAGCAGCCGGACTAGCGGTGAGCAGTTCTTC.